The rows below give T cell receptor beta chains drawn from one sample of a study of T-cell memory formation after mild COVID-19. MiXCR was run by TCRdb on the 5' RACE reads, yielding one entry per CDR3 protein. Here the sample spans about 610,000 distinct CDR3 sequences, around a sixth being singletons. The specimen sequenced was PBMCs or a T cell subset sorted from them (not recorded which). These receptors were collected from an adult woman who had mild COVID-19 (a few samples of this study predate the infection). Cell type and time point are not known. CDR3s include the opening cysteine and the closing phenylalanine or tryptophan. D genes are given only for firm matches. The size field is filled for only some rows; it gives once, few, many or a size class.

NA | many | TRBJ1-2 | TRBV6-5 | CASSLDRYGYTF | TGTGCCAGCAGCTTAGATCGCTATGGCTACACCTTC
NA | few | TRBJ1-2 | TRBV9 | CASSVDTDYGYTF | TGTGCCAGCAGCGTGGACACGGATTATGGCTACACCTTC
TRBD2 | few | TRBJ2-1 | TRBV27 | CASSLPGLAGDHEQFF | TGTGCCAGCAGTTTACCGGGACTAGCGGGAGACCATGAGCAGTTCTTC
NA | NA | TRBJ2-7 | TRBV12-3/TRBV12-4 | CASSRGQLTYEQYF | TGTGCCAGCAGTCGCGGACAGTTGACCTACGAGCAGTACTTC
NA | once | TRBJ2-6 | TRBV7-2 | CASMPFSGTSGANVLTF | TGTGCCAGCATGCCATTCTCAGGAACCTCTGGGGCCAACGTCCTGACTTTC
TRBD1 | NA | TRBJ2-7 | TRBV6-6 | CASSYSIGRDSSYEQYF | TGTGCCAGCAGTTACTCCATTGGCCGGGACAGCTCCTACGAGCAGTACTTC
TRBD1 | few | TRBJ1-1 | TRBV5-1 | CASSLDRGRVSTEAFF | TGCGCCAGCAGCTTGGACAGGGGGCGAGTGAGCACTGAAGCTTTCTTT
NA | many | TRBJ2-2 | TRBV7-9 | CASSLDGYTGELFF | TGTGCCAGCAGCTTAGACGGATACACCGGGGAGCTGTTTTTT
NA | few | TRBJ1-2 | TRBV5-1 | CASSSPYPYGYTF | TGCGCCAGCAGCTCCCCCTATCCCTATGGCTACACCTTC
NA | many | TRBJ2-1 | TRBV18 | CASSPRGSYNEQFF | TGTGCCAGCAGCCCACGGGGTAGCTACAATGAGCAGTTCTTC
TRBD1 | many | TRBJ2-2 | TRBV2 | CASSFQGARNTGELFF | TGTGCCAGCAGTTTTCAGGGGGCCCGTAACACCGGGGAGCTGTTTTTT
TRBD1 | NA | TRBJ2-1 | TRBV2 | CARSLGQLNNEQFF | TGTGCCAGATCCCTGGGACAGCTAAACAATGAGCAGTTCTTC
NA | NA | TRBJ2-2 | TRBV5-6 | CASSLLQTGTNTGELFF | TGTGCCAGCAGCTTGTTGCAAACCGGGACCAACACCGGGGAGCTGTTTTTT
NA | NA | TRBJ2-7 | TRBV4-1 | CASSQDRSIGAYEQYF | TGCGCCAGCAGCCAAGATAGGTCGATTGGGGCCTACGAGCAGTACTTC